This TCR beta chain was captured in a study of blood T cells in healthy people across ages. Study background: T cells yielded about one barcoded beta molecule per two cells through template switching.

A second roughly 7 to 12 cycle PCR used barcoded and J-beta primers. Every cDNA molecule bore a tag from a template-switch adaptor containing 12 random nucleotides. TCRdb independently ran MiXCR on the 5' RACE reads; one entry per CDR3 protein. The repertoire has about 1.1 million distinct CDR3 sequences, 35% to 40% of them found once; the top ten carry over 10%. The ends were cut back, 4 bases at V and 2 bases at J, with 10 bases in the middle. The germline CDR1 and CDR2 sequences are SGHKS and YYEKEE (reference sequence). This CDR3 has 14 amino acids. This clonotype has more than one count but fewer than ten.

The sample comprised blood. The receptor's source is a man younger than 35 in good health. The chain recombines TRBV5-5 with TRBJ2-1; D may be TRBD2 (5 bases). In nucleotides, the CDR3 is TGTGCCAGCAGCGTCGAGGGAGCCTACAATGAGCAGTTCTTC. It encodes CASSVEGAYNEQFF.